This T cell receptor beta chain was observed in a study of T cell responses to AZD1222 COVID-19 vaccine. Losses at the gene ends were 9 bases for V and 5 bases for J; bases not matched to a gene: 5. The CDR3 has 13 amino acids. With respect to this clone: Its antigen is not identified.

Pooled together were second doses at about 4 or about 12 weeks. Assay used: immunoSEQ multiplex PCR; TCRdb lists only in-frame clones, some missing. The sample contains tens of thousands of clones, around 90% of which appear only once. Study-level findings and limits: White British people made up most donors, females outnumbered males, and clonal diversity was possibly underestimated. Repertoire sampling occurred only after the peak T cell response. Baseline seropositivity characterized only 5 to 7 AZD1222 recipients.

The specimen was peripheral blood, collected 28 days after the second AZD1222 dose. The rearrangement links TRBV12-3 or TRBV12-4 to TRBJ2-2, with 8 bases that match TRBD1. This receptor was obtained from an adult who received the AZD1222 COVID-19 vaccine. As DNA, the CDR3 is TGTGCCAGTCAGGGGGCGGCGACCGGGGAGCTGTTTTTT. This encodes CASQGAATGELFF.